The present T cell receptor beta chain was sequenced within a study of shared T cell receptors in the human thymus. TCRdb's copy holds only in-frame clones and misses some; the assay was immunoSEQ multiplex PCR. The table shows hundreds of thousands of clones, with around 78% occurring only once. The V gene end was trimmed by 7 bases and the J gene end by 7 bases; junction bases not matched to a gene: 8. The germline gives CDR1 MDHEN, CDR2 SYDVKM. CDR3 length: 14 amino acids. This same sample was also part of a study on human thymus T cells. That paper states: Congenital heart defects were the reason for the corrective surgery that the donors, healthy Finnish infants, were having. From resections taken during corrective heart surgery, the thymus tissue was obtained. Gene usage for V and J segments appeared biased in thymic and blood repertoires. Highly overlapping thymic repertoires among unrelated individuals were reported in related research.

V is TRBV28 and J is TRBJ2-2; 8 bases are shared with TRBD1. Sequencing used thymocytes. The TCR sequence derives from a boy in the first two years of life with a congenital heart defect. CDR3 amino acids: CASTDREPDGELFF. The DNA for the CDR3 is TGTGCCAGCACGGACAGGGAACCCGACGGGGAGCTGTTTTTT. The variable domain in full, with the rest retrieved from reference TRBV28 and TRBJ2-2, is DVKVTQSSRYLVKRTGEKVFLECVQDMDHENMFWYRQDPGLGLRLIYFSYDVKMKEKGDIPEGYSVSREKKERFSLILESASTNQTSMYLCASTDREPDGELFFGEGSRLTVL.